This passage covers 29 T cell receptor beta chains from one sample sequenced in a study of radiation and T cells in renal cell carcinoma. The time point is: baseline pretreatment blood. Stated treatment: 15 Gy SBRT to primary tumor, nephrectomy 4 weeks later. Repertoires were generated with immunoSEQ multiplex PCR, while TCRdb's copy carries only in-frame clones and drops some. The table has about 49,000 clones, roughly four fifths seen once; the top ten hold roughly a third. The sequenced sample was blood, obtained from a patient whose treatment included radiotherapy and nephrectomy. The receptors shown here come from a woman in her 70s with renal cell carcinoma.

This clone was seen only a few times. CDR3 sequence: CASRSPSGSAEAFF. The CDR3 DNA sequence: TGTGCAAGTCGCTCGCCTTCTGGTTCGGCTGAAGCTTTCTTT. The rearrangement links TRBV12-2 to TRBJ1-1. TRBV12-2 is assigned pseudogene status. This CDR3 region has 14 residues.

This clone appeared a few times. This chain connects TRBV4-1 to TRBJ1-1; no definite D call. Trimming shortened V by 0 bases and J by 8 bases, and 10 bases separated the two germline ends. Germline values: CDR1 MGHRA, CDR2 YSYEKL. The CDR3 sequence is 13 residues long. CDR3 DNA sequence: TGCGCCAGCAGCCAAGATAGTGTAATAGAAGCTTTCTTT. Protein: CASSQDSVIEAFF.

This clone appeared once. The chain joins TRBV6-1 to TRBJ1-5; D is unresolved. V lost 0 bases, J lost 6 bases, and 3 bases lay in between. Germline values: CDR1 MNHNS, CDR2 SASEGT. The CDR3 is 12 amino acids. CDR3: CASSEAAQPQHF. The CDR3 DNA sequence: TGTGCCAGCAGTGAAGCGGCTCAGCCCCAGCATTTT.

This CDR3 reads CASSSLLAGGTTDTQYF. The CDR3 DNA is TGCGCCAGCAGCTCCCTCCTAGCGGGAGGCACCACAGATACGCAGTATTTT. This sequence joins TRBV5-1 and TRBJ2-3; 11 positions match TRBD2. The CDR3 runs 17 residues. V shed 3 bases and J 2 bases; nucleotides not matched to a gene: 8. Germline CDR1 and CDR2: SGHRS and YFSETQ.

This clone is categorized as medium-sized (0.01 to 0.1%). CDR3 in DNA: TGTGCCAGCAGCTCCGGGGAACCTAGCAATCAGCCCCAGCATTTT. Encoded protein: CASSSGEPSNQPQHF. The chain uses TRBV7-8 and TRBJ1-5; D not resolved. The V gene's germline CDR1 is SGHVS and CDR2 FQNEAQ. V was pared by 4 bases and J by 0 bases, with 10 bases between. The CDR3 is 15 residues long.

The rearrangement links TRBV19 to TRBJ1-1; D is unclear. Per the germline V gene, CDR1 is LNHDA and CDR2 is SQIVND (reference sequence). The CDR3 totals 13 residues. V lost 4 bases and J lost 3, with 9 bases in between. This CDR3 is CASSNGVYTEAFF. The CDR3 DNA reads TGTGCCAGTAGTAATGGGGTGTACACTGAAGCTTTCTTT. Drawing the rest from reference TRBV19 and TRBJ1-1, the complete variable domain is DGGITQSPKYLFRKEGQNVTLSCEQNLNHDAMYWYRQDPGQGLRLIYYSQIVNDFQKGDIAEGYSVSREKKESFPLTVTSAQKNPTAFYLCASSNGVYTEAFFGQGTRLTVV.

This chain connects TRBV11-2 to TRBJ2-7; the match to TRBD1 covers 11 bases. The germline gives CDR1 SGHAT, CDR2 FQNNGV. J gave up 2 bases and V 3 bases, and 3 bases lay outside the gene matches. CDR3 length equals 15 residues. This CDR3 is CASSFTGQGAYEQYF. The CDR3 DNA reads as TGTGCCAGCAGCTTTACGGGACAGGGGGCCTACGAGCAGTACTTC.

This chain links TRBV7-5 with TRBJ2-5. TRBV7-5 is tagged as a pseudogene. The CDR3 is 15 residues long. The CDR3 bases are TGTGTCAGAAGGATACGGGCCTTGCCTGGGGAGACCCAGTACTTC. Protein: CVRRIRALPGETQYF.

The rearrangement links TRBV6-6 to TRBJ2-1; 11 positions match TRBD2. Germline trimming cut 6 bases from V and 13 bases from J; bases unmatched to any gene: 5. The CDR3 is made up of 12 amino acids. Germline CDR1 reads MNHNY; CDR2 reads SVGAGI (reference sequence). This chain's CDR3 is CASRGTSGDQFF. CDR3 nucleotide sequence: TGTGCCAGCAGGGGGACTAGCGGAGATCAGTTCTTC.

This CDR3 reads CASSQDPALGERLFF. The CDR3 DNA reads TGTGCCAGCAGCCAAGATCCGGCCCTGGGAGAACGACTGTTTTTT. This chain joins TRBV4-2 and TRBJ1-4; unclear D gene. Germline loops: CDR1 LGHNA, CDR2 YNFKEQ. This CDR3 contains 15 residues. V was clipped by 0 bases and J by 13 bases, with 18 bases between them.

The CDR3 region has the DNA TGTGCCAGCAGCCCCCGAGGGCAGGGGAACACCGGGGAGCTGTTTTTT. The encoded protein is CASSPRGQGNTGELFF. The rearrangement joins TRBV9 to TRBJ2-2, with D tentatively TRBD1 or TRBD2 (5 bases each). This CDR3 region has 16 residues. CDR1 SGDLS and CDR2 YYNGEE come from the germline V gene. The germline V and J ends were trimmed by 4 bases and 1 base, with 14 bases remaining between them. The full variable domain, rest sourced from reference TRBV9 and TRBJ2-2, is DSGVTQTPKHLITATGQRVTLRCSPRSGDLSVYWYQQSLDQGLQFLIQYYNGEERAKGNILERFSAQQFPDLHSELNLSSLELGDSALYFCASSPRGQGNTGELFFGEGSRLTVL.

V gene TRBV6-1 combines with J gene TRBJ2-6, with no clear D. Germline V gene data show CDR1 as MNHNS and CDR2 as SASEGT. This CDR3 region has 13 residues. Trimming cost V 5 bases and J 2 bases, with 4 bases left between them. The CDR3 reads CASSKPGANVLTF. The CDR3 DNA follows: TGTGCCAGCAGTAAGCCTGGGGCCAACGTCCTGACTTTC.

This clone turned up a few times. The chain employs TRBV2 and TRBJ1-5; D unclear. CDR1 and CDR2 (germline): SNHLY, FYNNEI. V lost 7 bases, J lost 4 bases, and 17 bases lay in between. The CDR3 covers 15 residues. For the CDR3, the DNA is TGTGCCAGCACCCCGACCGCCCGCGGGAATCAGCCCCAGCATTTT. Amino acids: CASTPTARGNQPQHF.

The chain uses TRBV4-2 and TRBJ2-1; TRBD2 matches at 11 bases. V dropped 2 bases and J dropped 4; count of bases not matched to a gene: 4. The CDR3 extends over 16 amino acids. From germline, CDR1 is LGHNA and CDR2 YNFKEQ. The CDR3 DNA reads as TGTGCCAGCAGCCAAAACTTAGCGGGGGGGTACAATGAGCAGTTCTTC. This codes for CASSQNLAGGYNEQFF.

This clone is a singleton in its sample. The V and J genes are TRBV5-1 and TRBJ1-2; no clear D. This CDR3 comprises 15 residues. Trimming removed 1 base from V and 5 bases from J, with 15 bases in between. Germline V lookup: CDR1 SGHRS, CDR2 YFSETQ. In DNA form, the CDR3 reads TGCGCCAGCAGCTTGTATTCGGACGGGCTATATGGCTACACCTTC. Amino acid sequence: CASSLYSDGLYGYTF.

The V gene is TRBV12-5, the J gene TRBJ2-1; maybe TRBD2 (6 bases). V was pared by 2 bases and J by 3 bases, with 11 bases between. This CDR3 contains 15 residues. Germline V gives CDR1 LGHNT, CDR2 FRNRAP. CDR3 protein: CASGLKVADYNEQFF. The CDR3 DNA reads TGTGCTAGTGGTTTGAAGGTAGCGGACTACAATGAGCAGTTCTTC.

The genes are TRBV18 and TRBJ2-5, with TRBD1 as a possible D gene (6 bases). Deletions cut 6 bases from V and 2 bases from J, with 13 bases between. This CDR3 comprises 14 residues. The V gene's germline CDR1 is KGHSH and CDR2 LQKENI. The chain's CDR3 is CASSPGHQQETQYF. CDR3 DNA: TGTGCCAGCTCTCCGGGACACCAACAAGAGACCCAGTACTTC.

The rearrangement uses TRBV19 and TRBJ1-1, with D tentatively TRBD1 (6 bases). Germline V CDR1 and CDR2: LNHDA, SQIVND (reference sequence). The CDR3 contains 14 residues. Trimming removed 5 bases from V and 1 base from J, with 11 bases in between. Written as DNA, the CDR3 is TGTGCCAGTAGTCTTCCGACAGGGAACACTGAAGCTTTCTTT. Protein: CASSLPTGNTEAFF.

V gene TRBV9 combines with J gene TRBJ2-7; tentative D call: TRBD1 (6 bases). Germline V CDR1 and CDR2: SGDLS, YYNGEE. This CDR3 region has 14 residues. Trimming stripped 4 bases from V and 2 bases from J, with 13 bases between. DNA of the CDR3: TGTGCCAGCAGCACCAGACAGGAACCCTACGAGCAGTACTTC. This gives the protein CASSTRQEPYEQYF.

The chain uses TRBV4-1 and TRBJ2-1; TRBD2 aligns across 8 bases. Germline V CDR1 and CDR2: MGHRA, YSYEKL. The CDR3 has 15 residues. J gave up 8 bases and V 4 bases, and 10 bases lay outside the gene matches. For the CDR3, the DNA is TGCGCCAGCAGCCTAACCGGGACTAGTCGACATGAGCAGTTCTTC. This translates into CASSLTGTSRHEQFF.

The chain combines TRBV15 with TRBJ2-5; 7 bases align to TRBD1. In germline, CDR1 is LNHNV, CDR2 YYDKDF (reference sequence). V gave up 0 bases and J gave up 3 bases; unmatched junction bases: 1. This CDR3 spans 14 amino acids. This chain's CDR3 is CATSRDGTEETQYF. CDR3 sequence (DNA): TGTGCCACCAGCAGAGATGGGACAGAAGAGACCCAGTACTTC.

J is TRBJ1-2 and V is TRBV2, with D uncertain. The germline CDR1 and CDR2 sequences are SNHLY and FYNNEI. V was shortened by 3 bases and J by 8 bases, with 4 bases between the two germline ends. There are 10 residues in the CDR3. CDR3 protein: CASSEPGYTF. The CDR3 DNA reads as TGTGCCAGCAGTGAGCCCGGCTACACCTTC.

The chain uses TRBV4-1 and TRBJ2-3; 7 bases are a match to TRBD2. The V and J ends lost 4 bases and 0 bases, in that order; junction bases with no gene match: 7. This CDR3 region has 16 residues. The germline V gene encodes CDR1 MGHRA and CDR2 YSYEKL. As DNA, the CDR3 is TGCGCCAGCAGCCCCTCCCCTAGCGGAAGCACAGATACGCAGTATTTT. This sequence encodes CASSPSPSGSTDTQYF.

The V gene is TRBV1, the J gene TRBJ2-1; no check of the table's D call, TRBD2, against the DNA was made. TRBV1 is a documented pseudogene. This CDR3 is built from 16 residues. The CDR3 DNA sequence: TGCACCAGCAGACGCGGACTAGCGGACTCCTACAATGAGCAGTTCTTC. As protein: CTSRRGLADSYNEQFF.

This clone was recorded only once. This chain joins TRBV5-6 and TRBJ2-1; D is unclear. This CDR3 contains 11 residues. Trimming pared 4 bases from V and 5 bases from J, leaving 4 bases between. Germline CDR1 SGHDT, CDR2 YYEEEE. The CDR3, as DNA: TGTGCCAGCAGCCGAAACAATGAGCAGTTCTTC. Its translation is CASSRNNEQFF. The complete variable domain, with remaining parts taken from reference TRBV5-6 and TRBJ2-1, reads DAGVTQSPTHLIKTRGQQVTLRCSPKSGHDTVSWYQQALGQGPQFIFQYYEEEERQRGNFPDRFSGHQFPNYSSELNVNALLLGDSALYLCASSRNNEQFFGPGTRLTVL.

The chain employs TRBV7-9 and TRBJ1-2; D not resolved. Trimming took 3 bases from V and 4 from J, leaving 18 bases between them. There are 16 residues in the CDR3. CDR1 SEHNR and CDR2 FQNEAQ come from the germline V gene (reference sequence). In DNA, the CDR3 is TGTGCCAGCAGCTTCGGGCCCGGGAGACGGTCCTATGGCTACACCTTC. Translating it yields CASSFGPGRRSYGYTF.

This clone was seen just once. The junction does not match germline at one end; this may be a read error. This sequence joins TRBV29-1 and TRBJ2-1; TRBD1 might be the D (5 bases). The CDR3 is 12 residues long. CDR1 and CDR2 (germline): SQVTM, ANQGSEA. CDR3 protein: CSVTGDYNGQFF. CDR3 DNA: TGCAGCGTAACAGGCGATTACAATGGGCAGTTCTTC.

This clone came up a few times. The chain joins TRBV29-1 to TRBJ2-5, with 14 bases fitting TRBD2. CDR1 is SQVTM and CDR2 is ANQGSEA in the germline V gene. The CDR3 consists of 14 residues. The trim removed 5 bases at V and 5 bases at J, leaving 4 bases unmatched. The CDR3 DNA is TGCAGCGTTTCCCGACTAGCGGGAGGGGAGACCCAGTACTTC. This gives the protein CSVSRLAGGETQYF.

The V and J genes are TRBV19 and TRBJ1-2; D is perhaps TRBD1 (6 bases). Trimming cost V 3 bases and J 2 bases, with 13 bases left between them. Germline V gene sequence: CDR1 LNHDA, CDR2 SQIVND (reference sequence). The CDR3 is 15 amino acids. The CDR3 sequence: CASSISGGGNYGYTF. The CDR3 nucleotides are TGTGCCAGTAGTATTTCAGGAGGGGGAAACTATGGCTACACCTTC.